The source of this T cell receptor beta chain is a study of blood T cell repertoires in COVID-19. This CDR3 is 17 amino acids long. Germline CDR1 and CDR2: SGHDN and FVKESK. V gave up 4 bases and J gave up 3 bases; unmatched junction bases: 13. As handled by the study authors: Reference gene primers were amplified, and this amplification served to estimate nucleated cell counts. Some clones are missing from TCRdb's copy, which holds only in-frame ones; the method was immunoSEQ multiplex PCR. That table furnishes V, J and clone size, whereas the DNA furnished D and trimming. Here the sample spans about 400,000 clones, 70% to 90% being singletons.

The J gene is TRBJ2-3, the V gene TRBV14; 7 positions agree with TRBD1. The sequence was collected from a woman aged 40 to 55 with acute COVID-19. Sequencing was performed on PBMCs or T cells enriched from blood (not recorded which). This CDR3 is CASSLPGQRMETDTQYF. The CDR3, as DNA: TGTGCCAGCAGCCTTCCGGGACAGAGAATGGAAACAGATACGCAGTATTTT.